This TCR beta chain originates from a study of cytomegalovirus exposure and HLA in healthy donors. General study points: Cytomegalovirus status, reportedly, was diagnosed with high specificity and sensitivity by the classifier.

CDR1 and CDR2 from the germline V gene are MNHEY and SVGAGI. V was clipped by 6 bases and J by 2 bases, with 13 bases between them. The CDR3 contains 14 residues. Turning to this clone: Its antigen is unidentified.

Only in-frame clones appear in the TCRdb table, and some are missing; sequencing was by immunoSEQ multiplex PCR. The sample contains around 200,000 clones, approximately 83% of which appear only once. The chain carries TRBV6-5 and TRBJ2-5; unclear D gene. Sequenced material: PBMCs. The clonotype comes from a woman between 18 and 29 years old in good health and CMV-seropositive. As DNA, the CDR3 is TGTGCCAGCAGGCCAAGGCGACATCAAGAGACCCAGTACTTC. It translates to CASRPRRHQETQYF.